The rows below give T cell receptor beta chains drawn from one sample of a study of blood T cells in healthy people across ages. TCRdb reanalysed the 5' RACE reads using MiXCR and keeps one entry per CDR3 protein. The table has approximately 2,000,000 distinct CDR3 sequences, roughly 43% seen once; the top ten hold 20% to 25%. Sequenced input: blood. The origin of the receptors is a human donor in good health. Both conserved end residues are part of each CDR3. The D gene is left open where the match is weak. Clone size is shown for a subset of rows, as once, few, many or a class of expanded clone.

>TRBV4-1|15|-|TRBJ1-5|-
TGCGCCAACAGCCAAGAAAGGTCAGCCAATCAGCCCCAGCATTTT
CANSQERSANQPQHF
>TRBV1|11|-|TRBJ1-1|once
TGCAGCGTGGGGACAACCACTGAAGCTTTCTTT
CSVGTTTEAFF
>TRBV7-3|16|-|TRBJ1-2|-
TGTGCCAGCAGCTTAACATCCCTAGGGGGGGCCTATGGCTACACCTTC
CASSLTSLGGAYGYTF
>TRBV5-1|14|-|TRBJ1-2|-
TGCGCCAGCAGCTTGGGTGTCGAGACAGCTGGCTACACCTTC
CASSLGVETAGYTF
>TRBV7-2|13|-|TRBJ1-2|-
TGTGCCAGCAGCCCAGTGGGGAGCTATGGCTACACCTTC
CASSPVGSYGYTF
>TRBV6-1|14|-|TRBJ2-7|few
TGTGCCAGCAGACCCGGCGGCAATTCCTACGAGCAGTACTTC
CASRPGGNSYEQYF
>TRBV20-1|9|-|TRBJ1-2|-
TGCAGTGGTCTCTTGGGCTACACCTTC
CSGLLGYTF
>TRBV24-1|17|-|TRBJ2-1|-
TGTGCCACCAGTGATGGTTACAGTGACCGCTCCTACAATGAGCAGTTCTTC
CATSDGYSDRSYNEQFF
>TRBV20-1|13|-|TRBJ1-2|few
TGCAGTGCTAGTTCGGGACGCTACCGTGGCTACACCTTC
CSASSGRYRGYTF
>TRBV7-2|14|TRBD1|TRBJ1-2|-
TGTGCCAGCAGCCCTGCGGGACAGTTATATGGCTACACCTTC
CASSPAGQLYGYTF
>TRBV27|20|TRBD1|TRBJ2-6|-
TGTGCCAGCAGTTTACAAAATCAGGGGGCCTCTTACTCTGGGGCCAACGTCCTGACTTTC
CASSLQNQGASYSGANVLTF
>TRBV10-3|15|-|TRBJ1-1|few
TGTGCCATCAGTGAGTCGGTCAGCCCAACCACTGAAGCTTTCTTT
CAISESVSPTTEAFF
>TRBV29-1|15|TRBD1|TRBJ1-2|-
TGCAGCGTGGGTGGGACAGCTCCAATTAACTATGGCTACACCTTC
CSVGGTAPINYGYTF
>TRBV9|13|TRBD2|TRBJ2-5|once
TGTGCCAGCAGCGTAGCTGCTAGCGGGGACCAGTACTTC
CASSVAASGDQYF
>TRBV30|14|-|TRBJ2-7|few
TGTGCCTCAGATCCGGGGGGCGGTCTACACGAGCAGTACTTC
CASDPGGGLHEQYF
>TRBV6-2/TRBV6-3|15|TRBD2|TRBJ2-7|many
TGTGCCAGCAGTTACGGCCTAGCGGGATCCTACGAGCAGTACTTC
CASSYGLAGSYEQYF
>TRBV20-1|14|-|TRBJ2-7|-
TGCAGTGCTTTCCCCTGGGGGGGGGCGGGCGAGCAGTACTTC
CSAFPWGGAGEQYF
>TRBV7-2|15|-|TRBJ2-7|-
TGTGCCAGCAGCGCAACAGTAGCAGTTTCCTACGTGCGGTACTTC
CASSATVAVSYVRYF
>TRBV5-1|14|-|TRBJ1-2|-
TGCGCCAGCAGCTTGGATTCAGGGGACGATGGCTACACCTTC
CASSLDSGDDGYTF
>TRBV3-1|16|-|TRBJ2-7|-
TGTGCCAGCAGCCAGTCTGTCGGAAGGACCTCCTACGAGCAGTACTTC
CASSQSVGRTSYEQYF
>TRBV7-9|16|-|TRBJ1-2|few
TGTGCCAGCAGCAGACTCGGGGCAGGGACGGACTATGGCTACACCTTC
CASSRLGAGTDYGYTF
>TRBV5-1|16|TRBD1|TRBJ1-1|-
TGCGCCAGCAGCTTCGGCGACAGGGGCAGGAACACTGAAGCTTTCTTT
CASSFGDRGRNTEAFF
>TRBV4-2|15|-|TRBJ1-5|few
TGTGCCAGCAGCCAAGATGGAGGAGCGAATCAGCCCCAGCATTTT
CASSQDGGANQPQHF
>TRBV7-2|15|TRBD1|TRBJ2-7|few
TGTGCCAGCAGCTTAATAGGGACAGGGGCCCACGAGCAGTACTTC
CASSLIGTGAHEQYF
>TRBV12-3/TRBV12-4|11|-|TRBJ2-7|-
TGTGCCAGCAGAAAGGGGTACGAGCAGTACTTC
CASRKGYEQYF
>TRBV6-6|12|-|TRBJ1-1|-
TGTGCCAGCAGTTACTCGAACGTGGAAGCTTTCTTT
CASSYSNVEAFF
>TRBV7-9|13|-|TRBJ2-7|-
TGTGCCAGCAGCTCCGAAGGGGGTGCGCCCCAGTACTTC
CASSSEGGAPQYF